These 19 T cell receptor beta chains were all obtained from the same sample, sequenced in a study of chemoradiotherapy in HPV16-positive cancers. This table comes from immunoSEQ multiplex PCR, and its TCRdb copy is limited to in-frame clones, with some not included. The sample records about 14,000 clones, 60% to 75% being singletons. Sampling was conducted from a patient who underwent chemoradiotherapy. These receptors all stem from a human donor with HPV-associated anogenital cancer.

The V call is TRBV7-2, the J call TRBJ2-1; TRBD2 agrees at 8 bases. The CDR3 totals 16 residues. CDR1 is SGHTA, CDR2 FQGNSA, per germline. Germline trimming cut 6 bases from V and 0 bases from J; bases unmatched to any gene: 7. The CDR3 protein is CASRGRSGSSYNEQFF. In DNA, the CDR3 is TGTGCCAGCAGAGGAAGAAGCGGGAGCTCCTACAATGAGCAGTTCTTC.

DNA for the CDR3: TGTGCCAGCAGTCCTCGGCAGGGGGCAGGCGGGGAGCTGTTTTTT. Amino acid sequence: CASSPRQGAGGELFF. V is TRBV25-1 and J is TRBJ2-2; TRBD1 matches at 8 bases. Germline V gene data show CDR1 as MGHDK and CDR2 as SYGVNS. The CDR3 totals 15 residues. J gave up 7 bases and V 5 bases, and 9 bases lay outside the gene matches.

As for this clone: An end of the junction does not agree with germline; a read error may underlie this. V usage is TRBV7-7 and J usage is TRBJ2-1, with TRBD2 matching over 7 bases. The length of the CDR3 is 14 residues. The V gene's germline CDR1 is SSHAT and CDR2 FNYEAQ (reference sequence). The CDR3 nucleotides read TGTGCTAGCAGTTTTGCGGGGGAGAACAATGAGCAGTTCTTC. Its translation is CASSFAGENNEQFF.

This chain joins TRBV29-1 and TRBJ2-1, with TRBD2 identical over 13 bases. The CDR3 runs to 14 residues. Germline assignment: CDR1 SQVTM and CDR2 ANQGSEA. Trimming removed 4 bases from V and 4 bases from J; junction bases left unmatched: 1. CDR3 region: CSVGTSGRYNEQFF. DNA for the CDR3: TGCAGCGTTGGGACTAGCGGGAGATACAATGAGCAGTTCTTC.

The chain links TRBV15 to TRBJ2-5; 11 nucleotides line up with TRBD2. The ends lost 4 bases at V and 4 bases at J; junction bases unmatched: 8. CDR3 length: 16 amino acids. CDR1 and CDR2 (germline): LNHNV, YYDKDF (reference sequence). This chain's CDR3 is CATSTGELAGVETQYF. The CDR3 DNA is TGTGCCACCAGCACGGGAGAACTAGCGGGAGTAGAGACCCAGTACTTC.

The rearrangement joins TRBV7-9 to TRBJ1-1, with TRBD1 as a possible D gene (6 bases). The CDR3 extends over 14 amino acids. The V gene's germline CDR1 is SEHNR and CDR2 FQNEAQ (reference sequence). V was clipped by 2 bases and J by 3 bases, with 10 bases between them. DNA for the CDR3: TGTGCCAGCAGCTTACGCTCAGGGGACACTGAAGCTTTCTTT. Translated: CASSLRSGDTEAFF.

Here the CDR3 reads CASSPGQPGYGYTF. In nucleotides, the CDR3 is TGTGCCAGCTCACCAGGACAGCCCGGGTATGGCTACACCTTC. The rearrangement joins TRBV18 to TRBJ1-2; possible D gene TRBD1, 6 bases. Germline CDR1 reads KGHSH; CDR2 reads LQKENI. The CDR3 is made up of 14 amino acids. Trimming shortened V by 2 bases and J by 5 bases, and 12 bases separated the two germline ends.

The V and J genes are TRBV7-9 and TRBJ2-2; TRBD1 is a possible D gene (5 bases). From germline, CDR1 is SEHNR and CDR2 FQNEAQ (reference sequence). The CDR3 totals 15 residues. The ends were cut back, 2 bases at V and 0 bases at J, with 7 bases in the middle. The CDR3 nucleotides are TGTGCCAGCAGCTTAACACAGGCGAACACCGGGGAGCTGTTTTTT. This gives the protein CASSLTQANTGELFF.

V gene TRBV5-1 combines with J gene TRBJ2-7, with D tentatively TRBD2 (5 bases). Trimming shortened V by 4 bases and J by 7 bases, and 9 bases separated the two germline ends. Germline V gene lookup returns CDR1 SGHRS and CDR2 YFSETQ. The CDR3 spans 11 residues. The CDR3 loop is CASSRPGEQYF. DNA of the CDR3: TGCGCCAGCAGCCGACCGGGAGAGCAGTACTTC. The full variable domain, completed using reference TRBV5-1 and TRBJ2-7, is KAGVTQTPRYLIKTRGQQVTLSCSPISGHRSVSWYQQTPGQGLQFLFEYFSETQRNKGNFPGRFSGRQFSNSRSEMNVSTLELGDSALYLCASSRPGEQYFGPGTRLTVT.

V is TRBV4-2 and J is TRBJ1-6; possible D gene TRBD1, 5 bases. The CDR3 consists of 16 residues. Trimming pared 0 bases from V and 5 bases from J, leaving 11 bases between. CDR1 is LGHNA, CDR2 YNFKEQ, per germline. Written as DNA, the CDR3 is TGTGCCAGCAGCCAAGAAAGTACAGGACATAATTCACCCCTCCACTTT. It encodes CASSQESTGHNSPLHF.

This clone has just one count. The chain links TRBV7-9 to TRBJ2-5; TRBD1 agrees at 7 bases. The closer fit of TRBJ2-7 to the DNA end suggests the J call may be wrong. This CDR3 has 15 amino acids. Per the germline V gene, CDR1 is SEHNR and CDR2 is FQNEAQ (reference sequence). In DNA, the CDR3 is TGTGCCAGCAGCGCCCCCGGGACAGTCTTATACGAGCAGTACTTC. Its protein is CASSAPGTVLYEQYF.

This rearrangement joins TRBV6-5 to TRBJ1-6, with a tentative D call TRBD1 (5 bases). Germline CDR1 is MNHEY and CDR2 is SVGAGI. The CDR3 contains 13 residues. The V and J ends lost 7 bases and 7 bases respectively, with 11 bases between them. The CDR3 DNA is TGTGCCAGCACGGGGACTGGGAATTCACCCCTCCACTTT. This translates into CASTGTGNSPLHF.

Turning to this clone: The DNA is omitted, as the CDR3 cannot be located on it reliably, and the CDR3 follows TCRdb's listing. The chain is built from TRBV21-1 and TRBJ2-4; no DNA check was done on the table's D call, TRBD2. TRBV21-1 is marked as a pseudogene. The CDR3 length equals 17 residues, ends included. The CDR3 spells CASSKGVGRGAKNIQYF.

The chain carries TRBV4-1 and TRBJ2-7, with 11 bases lining up with TRBD2. The J segment lost 4 bases and the V segment lost 3 bases, leaving 5 bases of the junction unmatched. The CDR3 contains 15 residues. Per germline, CDR1 MGHRA and CDR2 YSYEKL. The CDR3 DNA sequence: TGCGCCAGCAGCCAGACTCCTAGCGGGAGGTACGAGCAGTACTTC. This gives the protein CASSQTPSGRYEQYF.

The chain carries TRBV5-1 and TRBJ2-5; TRBD2 aligns across 7 bases. The J call is doubtful: the DNA matches TRBJ2-7 better. The CDR3 has 16 amino acids. Per the germline V gene, CDR1 is SGHRS and CDR2 is YFSETQ. The CDR3 DNA sequence: TGCGCCAGCAGCTTGGCCATCGGGGAGGGCCACTCCGAGCAGTACTTC. It is translated as CASSLAIGEGHSEQYF.

V gene TRBV6-6 combines with J gene TRBJ2-1; D ambiguous. The germline gives CDR1 MNHNY, CDR2 SVGAGI (reference sequence). The CDR3 length is 15 residues. V lost 0 bases and J lost 7, with 13 bases in between. This CDR3 reads CASSYSMAVKNEQFF. CDR3 coding DNA: TGTGCCAGCAGTTACTCGATGGCGGTTAAAAATGAGCAGTTCTTC.

This chain joins TRBV11-3 and TRBJ1-3; 7 bases line up with TRBD1. J lost 2 bases, V lost 3 bases, and 7 bases had no gene match. The CDR3 is made up of 16 amino acids. Germline V CDR1 and CDR2: SGHNT, YENEEA. The CDR3 sequence: CASSFNGQEPGNTIYF. As DNA, the CDR3 is TGTGCCAGCAGCTTCAACGGACAGGAACCTGGAAACACCATATATTTT.

CDR3 residues: CSTYKGGRGTEAFF. In DNA form, the CDR3 reads TGCAGCACCTACAAGGGGGGGCGGGGGACTGAAGCTTTCTTT. This sequence joins TRBV29-1 and TRBJ1-1, with a possible D match to TRBD1 (6 bases). Germline V CDR1 and CDR2: SQVTM, ANQGSEA. V lost 8 bases, J lost 5 bases, and 21 bases lay in between. The CDR3 is 14 residues long.

This chain joins TRBV11-3 and TRBJ2-1; the match to TRBD2 covers 9 bases. CDR3 length: 15 residues. Germline V gene sequence: CDR1 SGHNT, CDR2 YENEEA. The ends lost 4 bases at V and 5 bases at J; junction bases unmatched: 6. The CDR3, as DNA: TGTGCCAGCAGCTCGCTAGCGGGATCCCACAATGAGCAGTTCTTC. It translates to CASSSLAGSHNEQFF.